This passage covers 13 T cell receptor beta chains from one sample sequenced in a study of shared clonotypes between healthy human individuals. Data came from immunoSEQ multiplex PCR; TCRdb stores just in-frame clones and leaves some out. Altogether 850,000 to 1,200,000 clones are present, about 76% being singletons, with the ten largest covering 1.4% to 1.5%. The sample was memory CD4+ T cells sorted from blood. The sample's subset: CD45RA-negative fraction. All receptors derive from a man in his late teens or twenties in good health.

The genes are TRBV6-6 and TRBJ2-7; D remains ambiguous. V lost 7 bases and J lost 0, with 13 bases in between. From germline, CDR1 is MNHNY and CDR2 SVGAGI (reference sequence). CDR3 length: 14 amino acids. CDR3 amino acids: CASTSGTSSYEQYF. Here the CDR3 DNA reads TGTGCCAGCACCAGTGGCACCTCCTCCTACGAGCAGTACTTC.

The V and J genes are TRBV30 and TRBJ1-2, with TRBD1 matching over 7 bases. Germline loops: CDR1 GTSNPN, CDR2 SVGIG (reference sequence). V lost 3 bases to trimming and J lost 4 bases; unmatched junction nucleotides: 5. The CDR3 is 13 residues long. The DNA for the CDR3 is TGTGCCTGGAGGGCAGGGGGTACCTATGGCTACACCTTC. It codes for CAWRAGGTYGYTF.

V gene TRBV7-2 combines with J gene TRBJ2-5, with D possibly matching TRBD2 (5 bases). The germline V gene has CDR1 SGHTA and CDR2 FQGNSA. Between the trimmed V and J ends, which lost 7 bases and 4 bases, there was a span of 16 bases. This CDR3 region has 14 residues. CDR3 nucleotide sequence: TGTGCCAGCACCAAAGGTCCGGGGAGAGAGACCCAGTACTTC. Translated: CASTKGPGRETQYF.

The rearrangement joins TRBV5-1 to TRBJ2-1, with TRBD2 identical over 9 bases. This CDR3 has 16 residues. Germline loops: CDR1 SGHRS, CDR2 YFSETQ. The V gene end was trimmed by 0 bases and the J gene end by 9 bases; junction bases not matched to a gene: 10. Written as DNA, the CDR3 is TGCGCCAGCAGCTTGGCGTCTAGCGGGATCGCAAGTGAGCAGTTCTTC. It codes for CASSLASSGIASEQFF.

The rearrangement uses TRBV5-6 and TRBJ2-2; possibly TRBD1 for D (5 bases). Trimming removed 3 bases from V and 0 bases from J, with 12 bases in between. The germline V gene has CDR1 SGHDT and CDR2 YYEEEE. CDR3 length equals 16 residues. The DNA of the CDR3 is TGTGCCAGCAGCTCCTCAGGGTCTCCGAACACCGGGGAGCTGTTTTTT. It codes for CASSSSGSPNTGELFF.

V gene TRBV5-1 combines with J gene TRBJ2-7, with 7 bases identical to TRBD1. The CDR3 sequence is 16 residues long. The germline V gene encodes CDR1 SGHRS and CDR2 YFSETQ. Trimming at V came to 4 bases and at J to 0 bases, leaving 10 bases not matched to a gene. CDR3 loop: CASSLSEGGLSYEQYF. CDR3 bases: TGCGCCAGCAGCCTATCCGAAGGGGGCCTCTCCTACGAGCAGTACTTC.

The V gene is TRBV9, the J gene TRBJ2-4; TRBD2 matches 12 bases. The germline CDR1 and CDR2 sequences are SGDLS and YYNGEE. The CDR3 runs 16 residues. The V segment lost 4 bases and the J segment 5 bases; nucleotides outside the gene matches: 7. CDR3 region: CASSSLAGGRENIQYF. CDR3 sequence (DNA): TGTGCCAGCAGCTCACTAGCGGGGGGCCGGGAAAACATTCAGTACTTC.

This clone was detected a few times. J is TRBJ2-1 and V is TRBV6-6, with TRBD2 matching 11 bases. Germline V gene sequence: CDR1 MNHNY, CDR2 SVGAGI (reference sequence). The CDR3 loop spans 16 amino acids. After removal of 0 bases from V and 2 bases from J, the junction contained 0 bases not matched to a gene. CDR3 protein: CASSYSSGGAYNEQFF. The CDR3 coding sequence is TGTGCCAGCAGTTACTCTAGCGGGGGGGCCTACAATGAGCAGTTCTTC.

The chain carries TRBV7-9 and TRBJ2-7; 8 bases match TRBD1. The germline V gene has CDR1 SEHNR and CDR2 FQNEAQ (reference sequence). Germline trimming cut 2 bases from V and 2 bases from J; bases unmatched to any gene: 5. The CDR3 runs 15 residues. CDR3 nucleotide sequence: TGTGCCAGCAGCTTACGACAGGGGCTCACCTACGAGCAGTACTTC. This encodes CASSLRQGLTYEQYF.

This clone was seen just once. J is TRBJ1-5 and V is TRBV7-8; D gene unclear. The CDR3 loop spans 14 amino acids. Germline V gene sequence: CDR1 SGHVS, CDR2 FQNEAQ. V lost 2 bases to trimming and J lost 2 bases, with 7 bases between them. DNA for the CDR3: TGTGCCAGCAGCTTAAGGGAGGGCAATCAGCCCCAGCATTTT. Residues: CASSLREGNQPQHF. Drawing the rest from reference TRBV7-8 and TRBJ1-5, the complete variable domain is GAGVSQSPRYKVAKRGQDVALRCDPISGHVSLFWYQQALGQGPEFLTYFQNEAQLDKSGLPSDRFFAERPEGSVSTLKIQRTQQEDSAVYLCASSLREGNQPQHFGDGTRLSIL.

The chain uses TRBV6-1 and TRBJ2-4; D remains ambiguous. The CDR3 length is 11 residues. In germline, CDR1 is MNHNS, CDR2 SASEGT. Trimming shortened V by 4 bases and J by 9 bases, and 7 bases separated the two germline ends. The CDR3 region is CASSASSIQYF. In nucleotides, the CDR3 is TGTGCCAGCAGTGCTTCGAGCATTCAGTACTTC.

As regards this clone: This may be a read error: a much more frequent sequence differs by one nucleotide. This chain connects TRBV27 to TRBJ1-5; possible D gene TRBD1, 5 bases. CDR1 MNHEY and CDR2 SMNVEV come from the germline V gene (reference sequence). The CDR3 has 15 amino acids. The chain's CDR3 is CASSSGDGYNQSQHF. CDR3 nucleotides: TGTGCCAGCAGTTCGGGGGACGGTTACAATCAGTCCCAGCATTTT.

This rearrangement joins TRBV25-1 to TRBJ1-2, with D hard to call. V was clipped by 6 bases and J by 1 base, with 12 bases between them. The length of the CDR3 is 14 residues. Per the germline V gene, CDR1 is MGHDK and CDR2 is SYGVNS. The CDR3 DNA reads TGTGCCAGCAGAGGCTTCGACAATAACTATGGCTACACCTTC. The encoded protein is CASRGFDNNYGYTF.